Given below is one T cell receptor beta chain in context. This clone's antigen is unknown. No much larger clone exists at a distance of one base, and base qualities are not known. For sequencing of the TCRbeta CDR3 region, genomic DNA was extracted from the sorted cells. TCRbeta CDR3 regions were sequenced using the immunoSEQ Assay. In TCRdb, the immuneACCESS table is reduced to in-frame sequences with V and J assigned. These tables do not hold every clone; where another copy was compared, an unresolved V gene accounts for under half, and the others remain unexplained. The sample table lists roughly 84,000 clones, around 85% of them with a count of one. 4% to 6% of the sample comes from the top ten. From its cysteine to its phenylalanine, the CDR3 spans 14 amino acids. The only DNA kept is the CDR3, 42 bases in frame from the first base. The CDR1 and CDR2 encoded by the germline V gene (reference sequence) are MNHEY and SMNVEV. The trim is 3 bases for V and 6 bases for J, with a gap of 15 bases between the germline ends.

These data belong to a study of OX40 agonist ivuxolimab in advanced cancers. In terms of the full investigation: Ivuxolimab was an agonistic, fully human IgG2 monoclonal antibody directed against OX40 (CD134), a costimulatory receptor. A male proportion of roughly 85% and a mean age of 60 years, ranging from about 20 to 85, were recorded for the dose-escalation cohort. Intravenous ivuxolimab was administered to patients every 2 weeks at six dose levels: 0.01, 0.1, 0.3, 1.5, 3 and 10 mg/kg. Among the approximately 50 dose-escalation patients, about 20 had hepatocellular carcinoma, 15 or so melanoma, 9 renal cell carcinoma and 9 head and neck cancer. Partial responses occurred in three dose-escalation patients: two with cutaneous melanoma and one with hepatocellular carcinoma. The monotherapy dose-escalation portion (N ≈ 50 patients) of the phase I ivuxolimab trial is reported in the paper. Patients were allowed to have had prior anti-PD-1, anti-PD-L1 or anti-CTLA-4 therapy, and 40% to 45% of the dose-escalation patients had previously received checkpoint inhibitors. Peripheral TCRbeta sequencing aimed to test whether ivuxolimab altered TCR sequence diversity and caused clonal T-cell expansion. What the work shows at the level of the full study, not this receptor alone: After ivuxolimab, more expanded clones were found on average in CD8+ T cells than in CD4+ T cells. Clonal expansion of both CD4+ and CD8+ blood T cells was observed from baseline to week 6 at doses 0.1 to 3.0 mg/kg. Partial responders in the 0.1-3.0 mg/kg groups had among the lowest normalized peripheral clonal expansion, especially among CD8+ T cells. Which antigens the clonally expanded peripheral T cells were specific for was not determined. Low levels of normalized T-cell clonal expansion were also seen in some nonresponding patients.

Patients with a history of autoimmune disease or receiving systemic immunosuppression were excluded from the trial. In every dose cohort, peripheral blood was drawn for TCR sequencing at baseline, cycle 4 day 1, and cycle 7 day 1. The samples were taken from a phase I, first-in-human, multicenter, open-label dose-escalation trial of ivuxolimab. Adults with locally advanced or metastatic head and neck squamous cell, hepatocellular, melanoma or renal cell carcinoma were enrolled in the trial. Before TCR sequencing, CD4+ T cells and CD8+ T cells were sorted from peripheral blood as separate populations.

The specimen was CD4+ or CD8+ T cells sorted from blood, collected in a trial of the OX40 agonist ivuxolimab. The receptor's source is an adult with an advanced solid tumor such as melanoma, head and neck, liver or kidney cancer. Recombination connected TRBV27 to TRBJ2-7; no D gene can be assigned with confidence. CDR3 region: CASSFADVAFEQYF. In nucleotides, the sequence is TGTGCCAGCAGTTTTGCTGATGTGGCGTTCGAGCAGTACTTC.